What follows are 9 T cell receptor beta chains derived from one specimen sequenced in a study of early stage breast cancer tumors. The assay was immunoSEQ multiplex PCR, and TCRdb's table has in-frame clones only and misses some. The table lists around 51,000 clones, 78% of them singletons. The sample comprised blood. All receptors come from a person aged 35 to 50 with breast cancer.

V usage is TRBV7-2 and J usage is TRBJ2-7, with TRBD2 identical over 10 bases. This CDR3 has 15 amino acids. Germline V gene data show CDR1 as SGHTA and CDR2 as FQGNSA. Trimming cost V 2 bases and J 2 bases; bases outside gene matches: 3. CDR3 region: CASSLWLAGAYEQYF. DNA of the CDR3: TGTGCCAGCAGCTTATGGCTAGCGGGAGCCTACGAGCAGTACTTC. Drawing the rest from reference TRBV7-2 and TRBJ2-7, the complete variable domain is GAGVSQSPSNKVTEKGKDVELRCDPISGHTALYWYRQSLGQGLEFLIYFQGNSAPDKSGLPSDRFSAERTGGSVSTLTIQRTQQEDSAVYLCASSLWLAGAYEQYFGPGTRLTVT.

The rearrangement uses TRBV30 and TRBJ1-6; a weak D match, TRBD1 (6 bases). Trimming removed 0 bases at V and 14 bases at J, with 29 bases between. Germline assignment: CDR1 GTSNPN and CDR2 SVGIG (reference sequence). The CDR3 contains 18 residues. This CDR3 reads CAWSVWNTPNTQRGALHF. CDR3 nucleotide sequence: TGTGCCTGGAGTGTCTGGAACACCCCAAACACCCAAAGGGGGGCCCTCCACTTT.

This clone was counted a few times. The gene calls are TRBV29-1 and TRBJ1-5; D call uncertain. This CDR3 region has 13 residues. The V gene's germline CDR1 is SQVTM and CDR2 ANQGSEA. V gave up 4 bases and J gave up 3 bases, with 10 bases separating them. CDR3 in amino acids: CSVADQTNQPQHF. DNA of the CDR3: TGCAGCGTTGCGGATCAGACCAATCAGCCCCAGCATTTT. The full variable domain, completed using reference TRBV29-1 and TRBJ1-5, is SAVISQKPSRDICQRGTSLTIQCQVDSQVTMMFWYRQQPGQSLTLIATANQGSEATYESGFVIDKFPISRPNLTFSTLTVSNMSPEDSSIYLCSVADQTNQPQHFGDGTRLSIL.

The chain recombines TRBV7-2 with TRBJ2-3; no firm D call. Trimming stripped 5 bases from V and 2 bases from J, with 11 bases between. CDR3 length equals 14 residues. CDR1 and CDR2 (germline): SGHTA, FQGNSA. The CDR3 DNA reads as TGTGCCAGCAGCCCTTTCAGACACACAGATACGCAGTATTTT. Translation: CASSPFRHTDTQYF. The full variable domain, completed using reference TRBV7-2 and TRBJ2-3, is GAGVSQSPSNKVTEKGKDVELRCDPISGHTALYWYRQSLGQGLEFLIYFQGNSAPDKSGLPSDRFSAERTGGSVSTLTIQRTQQEDSAVYLCASSPFRHTDTQYFGPGTRLTVL.

V is TRBV7-9 and J is TRBJ1-4; TRBD1 aligns across 8 bases. V shed 4 bases and J 6 bases; nucleotides not matched to a gene: 10. CDR3 length equals 16 residues. The germline V gene has CDR1 SEHNR and CDR2 FQNEAQ (reference sequence). CDR3 DNA sequence: TGTGCCAGCAGCTCCCGGGACAGGAGTCTTGATGAAAAACTGTTTTTT. It specifies CASSSRDRSLDEKLFF.

A word on this clone: The identical CDR3 is also encoded by other nucleotide sequences in the sample. This chain connects TRBV15 to TRBJ1-5; TRBD1 might be the D (5 bases). Looked up from germline, CDR1 is LNHNV and CDR2 is YYDKDF (reference sequence). The CDR3 has 12 residues. V gave up 0 bases and J gave up 13 bases, with 10 bases separating them. The CDR3 protein is CATSRESDRQHF. The CDR3 bases are TGTGCCACCAGCAGAGAATCAGACAGACAGCATTTT.

The rearrangement joins TRBV5-1 to TRBJ2-4; possible D gene TRBD1, 8 bases. Trimming cost V 3 bases and J 4 bases, with 23 bases left between them. The CDR3 runs to 18 residues. The germline V gene has CDR1 SGHRS and CDR2 YFSETQ. The CDR3 reads CASSSLPVRGREKNIQYF. CDR3 coding DNA: TGCGCCAGCAGCTCGCTCCCAGTCAGGGGGCGGGAGAAAAACATTCAGTACTTC.

The chain carries TRBV7-2 and TRBJ2-7; 8 nucleotides align to TRBD1. Germline CDR1 SGHTA, CDR2 FQGNSA. V lost 8 bases, J lost 4 bases, and 7 bases stayed unmatched. The CDR3 length is 13 residues. In nucleotides, the CDR3 is TGTGCCAGCGGGCGGGACAGGCAGTACGAGCAGTACTTC. It codes for CASGRDRQYEQYF.

This chain uses TRBV5-6 with TRBJ1-5; possible D gene TRBD1, 5 bases. CDR1 and CDR2 from the germline V gene are SGHDT and YYEEEE. The CDR3 totals 14 residues. V was pared by 3 bases and J by 1 base, with 8 bases between. The CDR3 here is CASSYRGSNQPQHF. The CDR3 DNA is TGTGCCAGCAGCTACCGGGGGAGCAATCAGCCCCAGCATTTT.